The clone carrying this T cell receptor (beta chain) is termed medium-sized. The data belong to a study of blood T cell repertoires in COVID-19. Study background: The United States, Italy and Spain provided the acute and convalescent COVID-19 samples. PBMCs, B-cell-depleted T cells, or T cells provided the cDNA or gDNA that made up the material.

The authors' processing: Nucleated cell number was recorded as an estimate derived from reference gene primer amplification. Here immunoSEQ multiplex PCR was the method, and the copy in TCRdb shows in-frame clones only, minus some. V, J and clone size reflect that table, while D and trimming were determined from the DNA. The repertoire includes 85,000 to 90,000 clones, 70% to 90% of them detected once, and 1% to 1.5% sits in the top ten. The CDR3 extends over 13 amino acids. V was clipped by 4 bases and J by 5 bases, with 11 bases between them. Germline V gene lookup returns CDR1 SNHLY and CDR2 FYNNEI.

The receptor was isolated from an elderly man with active or convalescent COVID-19. Source material: peripheral blood. This chain connects TRBV2 to TRBJ1-2, with D possibly matching TRBD1 (6 bases). The CDR3 spells CASSGVRGYGYTF. CDR3 coding DNA: TGTGCCAGCAGTGGGGTCAGGGGTTATGGCTACACCTTC. The whole variable domain, filled in from reference TRBV2 and TRBJ1-2, reads EPEVTQTPSHQVTQMGQEVILRCVPISNHLYFYWYRQILGQKVEFLVSFYNNEISEKSEIFDDQFSVERPDGSNFTLKIRSTKLEDSAMYFCASSGVRGYGYTFGSGTRLTVV.